Below are 19 T cell receptor beta chains sequenced from a single sample in a study of low-dose radiotherapy and immunotherapy resistance in tumors. Alpha- and beta-chain coverage of first-strand cDNA came from TRAV- and TRBV-specific primers. Both a constant-region primer and a V-primer adapter served to amplify TCRs across 15 to 20 PCR cycles. TCRdb reprocessed the reads with MiXCR, giving one entry per CDR3 protein. Of nearly 60,000 distinct CDR3 sequences in the sample, about 23% were seen once. Time point: after trial treatment. The treatment denotes: LDRT plus nivolumab, ipilimumab, low-dose cyclophosphamide and aspirin (RACIN trial). The material was PBMCs, obtained after low-dose radiotherapy plus immunotherapy. Receptor source: a male donor with prostate cancer.

In its sample, this clonotype was seen many times. The rearrangement uses TRBV20-1 and TRBJ1-5; D gene unclear. CDR1 DFQATT and CDR2 SNEGSKA come from the germline V gene (reference sequence). This CDR3 comprises 12 residues. Trimming removed 3 bases from V and 2 bases from J, with 5 bases in between. The CDR3 protein is CSASQGNQPQHF. The CDR3 coding sequence is TGCAGTGCTAGCCAGGGCAATCAGCCCCAGCATTTT.

This clonotype was seen at least ten times. The CDR3 nucleotides read TGTGCCAGCAGCTCAGGGCGGCCGGGTGAAGCTTTCTTT. It specifies CASSSGRPGEAFF. The chain couples TRBV7-2 to TRBJ1-1; D perhaps matches TRBD1 (5 bases). The CDR3 is made up of 13 amino acids. The ends were cut back, 4 bases at V and 7 bases at J, with 13 bases in the middle. The V gene's germline CDR1 is SGHTA and CDR2 FQGNSA.

The DNA for the CDR3 is TGTGCCAGCAGCCCGACTAGCGGGGGGGCTCTCGACAATGAGCAGTTCTTC. This codes for CASSPTSGGALDNEQFF. The chain has TRBV7-2 and TRBJ2-1, with 14 bases lining up with TRBD2. This CDR3 comprises 17 residues. Germline V gene sequence: CDR1 SGHTA, CDR2 FQGNSA. The trim removed 5 bases at V and 5 bases at J, leaving 8 bases unmatched.

This clonotype was seen ten or more times. The chain carries TRBV6-2 or TRBV6-3 and TRBJ2-7, with D possibly matching TRBD1 (6 bases). Trimming took off 6 bases at V and 6 bases at J, with 12 bases between the two ends. Germline lookup yields CDR1 MNHEY and CDR2 SVGEGT. This CDR3 contains 12 residues. Here the CDR3 reads CASRVTGFEQYF. In DNA form, the CDR3 reads TGTGCCAGCAGAGTTACAGGGTTCGAGCAGTACTTC.

At least ten counts were recorded for this clonotype. The chain combines TRBV7-9 with TRBJ2-2; D is ambiguous. The ends were cut back, 7 bases at V and 1 base at J, with 16 bases in the middle. The CDR3 length is 16 residues. In germline, CDR1 is SEHNR, CDR2 FQNEAQ (reference sequence). The CDR3 loop reads CASIDPRTGNTGELFF. The CDR3 DNA follows: TGTGCCAGCATTGACCCAAGGACCGGGAACACCGGGGAGCTGTTTTTT.

This clonotype was recorded many times. The CDR3 sequence: CAWSVRGISPLHF. CDR3 DNA: TGTGCCTGGAGTGTACGCGGGATTTCACCCCTCCACTTT. The chain recombines TRBV30 with TRBJ1-6; no definite D call. This CDR3 has 13 amino acids. Germline values: CDR1 GTSNPN, CDR2 SVGIG (reference sequence). V was pared by 0 bases and J by 9 bases, with 9 bases between.

This clonotype has ten or more counts. The chain recombines TRBV11-2 with TRBJ1-6; D ambiguous. V shed 4 bases and J shed 9 bases, with 19 bases lying between them. The CDR3 sequence is 16 residues long. Germline-derived CDR1 and CDR2 are SGHAT and FQNNGV. The CDR3 loop reads CASSSRRAMISSPLHF. For the CDR3, the DNA is TGTGCCAGCAGCTCCCGACGAGCCATGATAAGTTCACCCCTCCACTTT.

This clonotype came up many times. This chain uses TRBV24-1 with TRBJ2-1; unclear D gene. Germline CDR1 reads KGHDR; CDR2 reads SFDVKD. The V end lost 5 bases, the J end lost 0 bases, and 7 bases lay between the germline ends. The CDR3 length is 14 residues. The CDR3 region has the DNA TGTGCCACCAGTGGCAGGAGCTCCTACAATGAGCAGTTCTTC. Amino acid sequence: CATSGRSSYNEQFF.

This clonotype was seen ten or more times. The V call is TRBV29-1, the J call TRBJ1-1, with 9 bases that match TRBD1. The junction had 8 bases not matched to a gene; V was cut back by 7 bases and J by 5 bases. CDR3 length: 13 amino acids. Per germline, CDR1 SQVTM and CDR2 ANQGSEA. In DNA, the CDR3 is TGCAGCGCGAAGGGACAGGGAGTTACTGAAGCTTTCTTT. Translation: CSAKGQGVTEAFF.

This clonotype has at least ten counts. CDR3 sequence reads: CSARSDMEGGMKREQYF. CDR3 bases: TGCAGTGCCAGAAGCGACATGGAGGGAGGGATGAAACGCGAGCAGTACTTC. The chain links TRBV20-1 to TRBJ2-7; 7 bases map to TRBD2. Looked up from germline, CDR1 is DFQATT and CDR2 is SNEGSKA (reference sequence). V was pared by 6 bases and J by 6 bases, with 23 bases of the junction left unmatched. This CDR3 is 17 amino acids long.

The table lists this clonotype with many counts. The chain employs TRBV2 and TRBJ2-3; D perhaps matches TRBD2 (5 bases). CDR3 length: 15 residues. Germline CDR1 is SNHLY and CDR2 is FYNNEI. V was clipped by 6 bases and J by 4 bases, with 17 bases between them. The CDR3 nucleotides read TGTGCCAGCAGGGAACGGGAATTAGCCGCAGATACGCAGTATTTT. Protein sequence: CASRERELAADTQYF.

This sequence joins TRBV30 and TRBJ1-1, with no clear D. Germline assignment: CDR1 GTSNPN and CDR2 SVGIG (reference sequence). Trimming cost V 8 bases and J 4 bases, with 17 bases left between them. The CDR3 is made up of 13 amino acids. The CDR3 nucleotides read TGTGCCCAAAAAGGGTGGCCTATCACTGAAGCTTTCTTT. Its protein is CAQKGWPITEAFF. Full variable domain (remainder filled in from reference TRBV30 and TRBJ1-1): SQTIHQWPATLVQPVGSPLSLECTVEGTSNPNLYWYRQAAGRGLQLLFYSVGIGQISSEVPQNLSASRPQDRQFILSSKKLLLSDSGFYLCAQKGWPITEAFFGQGTRLTVV.

Many counts were recorded for this clonotype. This chain joins TRBV7-3 and TRBJ2-3; the match to TRBD2 covers 12 bases. CDR1 and CDR2 (germline): SGHTA, FQGTGA. V trimming: 5 bases; J trimming: 4 bases; junction bases outside the gene matches: 16. The CDR3 covers 19 residues. CDR3 sequence reads: CASSPRGGLAGSRADTQYF. Written as DNA, the CDR3 is TGTGCCAGCAGCCCTCGCGGCGGACTAGCGGGGAGTCGGGCAGATACGCAGTATTTT.

At least ten counts were recorded for this clonotype. This chain connects TRBV7-2 to TRBJ1-5, with D maybe TRBD1 (5 bases). V lost 4 bases and J 2 bases, leaving 6 bases between the germline ends. CDR3 size: 13 residues. Germline loops: CDR1 SGHTA, CDR2 FQGNSA. CDR3 protein: CASSWGRNQPQHF. DNA for the CDR3: TGTGCCAGCAGCTGGGGACGCAATCAGCCCCAGCATTTT.

In its sample, this clonotype was seen many times. The rearrangement links TRBV5-1 to TRBJ2-7; 9 bases line up with TRBD1. The CDR3 covers 14 residues. The germline CDR1 and CDR2 sequences are SGHRS and YFSETQ. Trimming removed 4 bases from V and 2 bases from J; junction bases left unmatched: 4. CDR3 in DNA: TGCGCCAGCAGCACGGGACAGGGAACCTACGAGCAGTACTTC. Encoded protein: CASSTGQGTYEQYF.

Worth noting for this clonotype: In this CDR3 the conserved last residue, phenylalanine or tryptophan, is missing, so a read error is likely. This chain links TRBV5-1 with TRBJ2-3; 10 bases are a match to TRBD2. Germline CDR1 is SGHRS and CDR2 is YFSETQ. The CDR3 totals 16 residues. J gave up 1 base and V 4 bases, and 6 bases lay outside the gene matches. CDR3 sequence: CASSLYLAGGTDTQYS. The CDR3 bases are TGCGCCAGCAGCCTTTATCTAGCGGGGGGCACAGATACGCAGTATTCT.

Details on this clonotype: The junction and the germline gene differ at one end; a read error may be behind it. The chain uses TRBV7-8 and TRBJ2-7; 12 bases are shared with TRBD2. Per the germline V gene, CDR1 is SGHVS and CDR2 is FQNEAQ. The CDR3 length is 16 residues. The CDR3 region is CASSFLAGGPFGELYF. The CDR3 DNA reads TGTGCCAGCAGCTTCCTAGCGGGAGGGCCCTTCGGGGAGCTGTACTTC.

This clonotype was recorded many times. The V call is TRBV7-2, the J call TRBJ2-1; 7 bases align to TRBD2. Germline trimming cut 2 bases from V and 4 bases from J; bases unmatched to any gene: 8. CDR3 length equals 16 residues. Germline values: CDR1 SGHTA, CDR2 FQGNSA. The DNA of the CDR3 is TGTGCCAGCAGCTTAACCGTCCTAGCGGTATACAATGAGCAGTTCTTC. Its protein product is CASSLTVLAVYNEQFF.

The chain couples TRBV5-1 to TRBJ2-7; tentatively, D is TRBD2 (6 bases). CDR1 and CDR2 (germline): SGHRS, YFSETQ. The CDR3 loop spans 16 amino acids. With 0 bases removed from V and 2 bases from J, the gap between germline ends came to 15 bases. The CDR3 is CASSLVLGGQAYEQYF. CDR3 nucleotides: TGCGCCAGCAGCTTGGTTTTGGGAGGCCAGGCCTACGAGCAGTACTTC.